The present entry profiles one T cell receptor beta chain with its context. The target antigen is unknown. Germline values: CDR1 SQVTM, CDR2 ANQGSEA. This CDR3 comprises 13 residues. With 4 bases removed from V and 5 bases from J, the gap between germline ends came to 14 bases. These data are taken from a study of T cell repertoires in cytomegalovirus infection. At the level of the study: Shared public TCR beta signatures pointed to both CMV infection and a matching HLA type.

Study outcomes and limitations: Dominating the ex vivo response were HLA-C-restricted CMV-specific TCR beta clonotypes. Of the TCR beta families, the public ones yielded a cumulative frequency that identified carriers of CMV plus the relevant HLA.

TCRdb analysed the reads with MiXCR anew, one entry per CDR3 protein. Of some 590,000 distinct CDR3 sequences in the sample, roughly 43% were seen once. The sample here was cultured PBMCs, taken from culture after CMV antigen stimulation. This TCR derives from a human donor in good health (CMV status not recorded). Some clones in this sample may be carry-over from other donors' samples. This chain uses TRBV29-1 with TRBJ2-5; D uncertain. The CDR3 loop is CSVAYSRMETQYF. In DNA form, the CDR3 reads TGCAGCGTTGCTTACAGCCGCATGGAGACCCAGTACTTC.